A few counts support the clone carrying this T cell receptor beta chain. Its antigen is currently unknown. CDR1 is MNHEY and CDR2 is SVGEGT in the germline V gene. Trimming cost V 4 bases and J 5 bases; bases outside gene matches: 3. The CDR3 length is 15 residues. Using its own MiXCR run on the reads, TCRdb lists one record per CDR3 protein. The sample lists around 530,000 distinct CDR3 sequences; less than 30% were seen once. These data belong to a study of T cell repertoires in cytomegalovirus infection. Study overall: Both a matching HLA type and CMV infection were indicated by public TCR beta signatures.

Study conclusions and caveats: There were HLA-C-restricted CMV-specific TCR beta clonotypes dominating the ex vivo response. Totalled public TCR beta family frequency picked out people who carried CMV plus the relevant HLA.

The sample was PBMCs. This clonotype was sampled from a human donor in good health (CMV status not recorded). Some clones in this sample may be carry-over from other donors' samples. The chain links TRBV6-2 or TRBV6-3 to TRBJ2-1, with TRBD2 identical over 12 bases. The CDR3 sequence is CASSSSGRVNNEQFF. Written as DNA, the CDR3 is TGTGCCAGCAGTTCTAGCGGGAGGGTGAACAATGAGCAGTTCTTC.